This T cell receptor (beta chain) is from a study of blood T cell repertoires in COVID-19. Study-wide context: Nucleic acid was either cDNA or gDNA, and it came from T cells, B-cell-depleted T cells, or PBMCs.

This CDR3 is built from 13 residues. V lost 0 bases and J 12 bases, leaving 14 bases between the germline ends. Looked up from germline, CDR1 is MNHEY and CDR2 is SVGEGT. In the original processing: Nucleated cell counts were estimated from reference gene primer amplification. The method was immunoSEQ multiplex PCR; TCRdb's version includes in-frame clones alone and lacks a portion of them. The V and J calls and clone size are taken from that table; D and trimming were inferred from the DNA. The table has some 270,000 clones, about 90% seen once; the top ten hold over 3.5%. Individuals drawn from 20 to 30 US areas were roughly 18 to 100 years old. Researchers sorted participants into cohorts using their self-reported clinical history.

The gene calls are TRBV6-2 or TRBV6-3 and TRBJ1-2; D might be TRBD1 (6 bases). The clonotype was recovered from a woman aged 25 to 39 with acute COVID-19. What was sequenced was PBMCs or T cells enriched from blood (not recorded which). Written as DNA, the CDR3 is TGTGCCAGCAGTTACTCGAGCGGCGGGGGCCACACCTTC. Translated: CASSYSSGGGHTF.